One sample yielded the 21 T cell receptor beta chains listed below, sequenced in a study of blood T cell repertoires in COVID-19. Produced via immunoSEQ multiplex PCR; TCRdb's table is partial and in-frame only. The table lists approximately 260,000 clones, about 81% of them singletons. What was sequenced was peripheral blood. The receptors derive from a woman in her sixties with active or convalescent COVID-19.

CDR3 residues: CASSLWTGGTEAFF. For the CDR3, the DNA is TGTGCCAGCAGCCTCTGGACAGGGGGCACTGAAGCTTTCTTT. The chain uses TRBV11-2 and TRBJ1-1; TRBD1 matches at 10 bases. The germline CDR1 and CDR2 sequences are SGHAT and FQNNGV. The CDR3 is made up of 14 amino acids. The junction had 4 bases not matched to a gene; V was cut back by 5 bases and J by 4 bases. Full variable domain (rest looked up from reference TRBV11-2 and TRBJ1-1): EAGVAQSPRYKIIEKRQSVAFWCNPISGHATLYWYQQILGQGPKLLIQFQNNGVVDDSQLPKDRFSAERLKGVDSTLKIQPAKLEDSAVYLCASSLWTGGTEAFFGQGTRLTVV.

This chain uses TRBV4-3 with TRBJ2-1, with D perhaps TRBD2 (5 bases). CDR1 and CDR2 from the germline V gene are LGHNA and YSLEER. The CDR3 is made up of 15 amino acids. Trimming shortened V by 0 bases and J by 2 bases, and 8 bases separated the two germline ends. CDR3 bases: TGCGCCAGCAGCCAAGATCGAGCGGCCTACAATGAGCAGTTCTTC. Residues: CASSQDRAAYNEQFF.

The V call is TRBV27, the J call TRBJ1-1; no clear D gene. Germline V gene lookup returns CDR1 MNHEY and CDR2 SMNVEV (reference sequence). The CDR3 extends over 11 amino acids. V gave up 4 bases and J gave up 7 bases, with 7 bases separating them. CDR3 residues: CASSSTGEAFF. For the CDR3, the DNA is TGTGCCAGCAGTTCTACCGGTGAAGCTTTCTTT.

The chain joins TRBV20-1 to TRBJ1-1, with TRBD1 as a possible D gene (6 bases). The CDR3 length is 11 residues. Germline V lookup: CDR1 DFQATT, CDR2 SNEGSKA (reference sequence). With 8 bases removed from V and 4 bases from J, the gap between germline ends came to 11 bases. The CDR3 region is CSPGVGTEAFF. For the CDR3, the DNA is TGCAGTCCAGGGGTGGGCACTGAAGCTTTCTTT.

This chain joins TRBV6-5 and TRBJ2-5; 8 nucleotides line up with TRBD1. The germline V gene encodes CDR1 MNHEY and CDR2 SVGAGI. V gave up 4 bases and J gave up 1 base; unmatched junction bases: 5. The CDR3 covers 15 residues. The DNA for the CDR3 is TGTGCCAGCAGTTCCCACAGGGGGACCCAAGAGACCCAGTACTTC. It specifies CASSSHRGTQETQYF.

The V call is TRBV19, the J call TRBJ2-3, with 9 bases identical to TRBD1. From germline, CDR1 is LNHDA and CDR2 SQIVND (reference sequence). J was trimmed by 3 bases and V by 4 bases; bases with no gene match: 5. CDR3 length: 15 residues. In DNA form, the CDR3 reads TGTGCCAGTAGTAATCGACAGGGGGGGACAGATACGCAGTATTTT. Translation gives CASSNRQGGTDTQYF.

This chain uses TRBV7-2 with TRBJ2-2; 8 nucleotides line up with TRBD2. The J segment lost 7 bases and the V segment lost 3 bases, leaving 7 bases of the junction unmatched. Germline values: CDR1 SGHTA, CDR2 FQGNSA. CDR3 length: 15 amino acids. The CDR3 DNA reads TGTGCCAGCAGCTTTTTAAGCGGGGGTGACGGGGAGCTGTTTTTT. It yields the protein CASSFLSGGDGELFF. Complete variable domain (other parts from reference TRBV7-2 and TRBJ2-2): GAGVSQSPSNKVTEKGKDVELRCDPISGHTALYWYRQSLGQGLEFLIYFQGNSAPDKSGLPSDRFSAERTGGSVSTLTIQRTQQEDSAVYLCASSFLSGGDGELFFGEGSRLTVL.

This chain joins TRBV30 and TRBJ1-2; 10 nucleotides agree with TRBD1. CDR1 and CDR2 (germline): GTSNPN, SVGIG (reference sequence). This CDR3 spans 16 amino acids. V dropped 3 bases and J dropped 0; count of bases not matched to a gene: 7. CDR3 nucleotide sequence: TGTGCCTGGAGGGGGGACAGGGGAAGAGCTAACTATGGCTACACCTTC. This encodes CAWRGDRGRANYGYTF.

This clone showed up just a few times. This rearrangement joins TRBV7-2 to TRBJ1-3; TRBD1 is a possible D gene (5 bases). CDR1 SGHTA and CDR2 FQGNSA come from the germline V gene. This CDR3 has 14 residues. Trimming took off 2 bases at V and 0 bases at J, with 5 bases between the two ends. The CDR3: CASSLRGSGNTIYF. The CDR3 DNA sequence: TGTGCCAGCAGCTTAAGGGGCTCTGGAAACACCATATATTTT.

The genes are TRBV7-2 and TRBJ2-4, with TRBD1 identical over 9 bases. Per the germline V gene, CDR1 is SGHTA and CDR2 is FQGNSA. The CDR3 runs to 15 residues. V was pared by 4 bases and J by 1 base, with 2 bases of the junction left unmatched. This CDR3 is CASSYGQGAKNIQYF. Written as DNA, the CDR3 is TGTGCCAGCAGCTACGGACAGGGGGCCAAAAACATTCAGTACTTC.

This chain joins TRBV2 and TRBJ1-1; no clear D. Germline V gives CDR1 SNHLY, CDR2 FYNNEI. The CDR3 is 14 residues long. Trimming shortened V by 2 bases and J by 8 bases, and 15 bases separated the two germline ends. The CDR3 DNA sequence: TGTGCCAGCAGTGAATGGACTTCGGTGAGAGAAGCTTTCTTT. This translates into CASSEWTSVREAFF.

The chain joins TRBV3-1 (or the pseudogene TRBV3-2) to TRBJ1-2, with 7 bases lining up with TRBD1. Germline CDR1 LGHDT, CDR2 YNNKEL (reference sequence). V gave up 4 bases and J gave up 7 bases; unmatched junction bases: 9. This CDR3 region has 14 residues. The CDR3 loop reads CASSPGRGEAGYTF. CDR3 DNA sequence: TGTGCCAGCAGCCCCGGCAGGGGGGAGGCTGGCTACACCTTC.

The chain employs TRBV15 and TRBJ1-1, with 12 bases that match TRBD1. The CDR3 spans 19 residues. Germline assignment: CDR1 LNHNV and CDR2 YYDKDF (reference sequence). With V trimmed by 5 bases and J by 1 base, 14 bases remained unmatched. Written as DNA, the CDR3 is TGTGCCACCAGCGGGGGTCCGGGACAGGGGGCGCGGGCGAACACTGAAGCTTTCTTT. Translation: CATSGGPGQGARANTEAFF.

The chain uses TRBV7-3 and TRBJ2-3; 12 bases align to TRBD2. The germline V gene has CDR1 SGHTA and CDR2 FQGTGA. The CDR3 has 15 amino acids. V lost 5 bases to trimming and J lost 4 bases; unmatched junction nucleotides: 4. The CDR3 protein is CASSVLAGGSDTQYF. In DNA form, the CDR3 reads TGTGCCAGCAGCGTGCTAGCGGGGGGGTCAGATACGCAGTATTTT.

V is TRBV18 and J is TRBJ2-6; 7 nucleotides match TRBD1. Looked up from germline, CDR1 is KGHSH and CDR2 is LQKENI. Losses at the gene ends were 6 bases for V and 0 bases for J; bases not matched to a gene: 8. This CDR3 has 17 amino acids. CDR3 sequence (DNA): TGTGCCAGCTCCGCGCAGGGGGTGTACTCTGGGGCCAACGTCCTGACTTTC. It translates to CASSAQGVYSGANVLTF.

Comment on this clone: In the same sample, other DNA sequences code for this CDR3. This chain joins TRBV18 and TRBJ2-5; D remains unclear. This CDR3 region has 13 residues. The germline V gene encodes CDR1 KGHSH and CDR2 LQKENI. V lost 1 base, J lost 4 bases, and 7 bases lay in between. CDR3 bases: TGTGCCAGCTCACCACAAGGCGGAGAGACCCAGTACTTC. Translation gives CASSPQGGETQYF.

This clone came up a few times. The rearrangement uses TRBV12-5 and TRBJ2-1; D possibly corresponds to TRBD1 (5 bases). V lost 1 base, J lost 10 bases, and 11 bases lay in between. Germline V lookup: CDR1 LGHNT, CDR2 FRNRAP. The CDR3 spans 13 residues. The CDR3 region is CASGLGPGAEQFF. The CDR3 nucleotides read TGTGCTAGTGGTTTGGGCCCTGGGGCGGAGCAGTTCTTC.

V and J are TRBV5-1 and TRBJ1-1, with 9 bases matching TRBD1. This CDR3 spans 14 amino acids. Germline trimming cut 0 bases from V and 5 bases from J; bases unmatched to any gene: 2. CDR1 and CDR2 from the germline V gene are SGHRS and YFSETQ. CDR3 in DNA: TGCGCCAGCAGCTTGGTTGGACAGGGGACTGAAGCTTTCTTT. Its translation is CASSLVGQGTEAFF.

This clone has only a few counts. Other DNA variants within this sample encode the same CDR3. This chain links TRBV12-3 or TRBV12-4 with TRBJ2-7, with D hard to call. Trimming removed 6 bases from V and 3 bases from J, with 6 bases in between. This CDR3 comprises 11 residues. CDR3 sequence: CASSQLYEQYF. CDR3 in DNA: TGTGCCAGCAGCCAACTCTACGAGCAGTACTTC.

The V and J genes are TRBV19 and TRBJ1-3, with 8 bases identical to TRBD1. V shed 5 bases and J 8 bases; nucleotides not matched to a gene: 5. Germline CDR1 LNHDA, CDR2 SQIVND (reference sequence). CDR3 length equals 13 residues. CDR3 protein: CASSSDRADTIYF. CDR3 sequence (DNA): TGTGCCAGTAGTTCGGACAGGGCTGACACCATATATTTT.

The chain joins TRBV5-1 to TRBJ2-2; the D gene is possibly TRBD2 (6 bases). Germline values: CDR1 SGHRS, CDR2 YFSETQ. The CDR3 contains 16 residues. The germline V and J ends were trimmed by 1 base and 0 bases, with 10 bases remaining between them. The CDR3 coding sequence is TGCGCCAGCAGCTTGTGGGGGACTCCGAACACCGGGGAGCTGTTTTTT. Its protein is CASSLWGTPNTGELFF.